The 30 T cell receptor beta chains in this list originate from one sample, sequenced in a study of T cells in Graves' hyperthyroidism and ophthalmopathy. There were TCR beta CDR3 regions amplified from RNA transcripts. Primed by the HTBI set, a first-round RT-PCR was run on the TCR CDR3. TCRdb reprocessed the multiplex PCR reads via MiXCR and lists one record per CDR3 protein. The sample carries about 290,000 distinct CDR3 sequences, about 15% recorded once. The specimen sequenced was blood. The receptors stem from a woman in her sixties with Graves' ophthalmopathy.

Notes on this clonotype: With a much larger clone just one base away, this may be a read error. The V call is TRBV29-1, the J call TRBJ1-1, with 7 bases matching TRBD1. The CDR3 covers 12 residues. The germline V gene has CDR1 SQVTM and CDR2 ANQGSEA. The CDR3 region is CSGGQKNTEALF. As DNA, the CDR3 is TGCAGCGGGGGACAGAAGAACACTGAAGCTCTCTTT.

This clonotype has at least ten counts. The rearrangement links TRBV7-6 to TRBJ2-1, with no clear D. This CDR3 spans 13 amino acids. Germline V gene data show CDR1 as SGHVS and CDR2 as FNYEAQ. V was clipped by 1 base and J by 6 bases, with 7 bases between them. The CDR3 sequence: CASSLEAGNEQFF. CDR3 bases: TGTGCCAGCAGCTTAGAGGCTGGCAATGAGCAGTTCTTC.

Comments on this clonotype: At one of its ends the junction is not consistent with the germline gene, which may arise from a read error. The genes are TRBV7-7 and TRBJ1-1; D is perhaps TRBD1 (6 bases). The CDR3 totals 14 residues. Germline values: CDR1 SSHAT, CDR2 FNYEAQ (reference sequence). Written as DNA, the CDR3 is TGTGCTAGCAGTTCTACAGGGAATGGGCCTGAAGCTTTCTTT. Translated, it gives CASSSTGNGPEAFF.

With respect to this clonotype: This may come from a read error, since a much larger clone is one base off. CDR3 loop: CASSPPGTAQETQYF. The CDR3 DNA follows: TGTGCCAGCAGTCCGCCTGGGACAGCTCAAGAGACCCAGTACTTC. The chain uses TRBV2 and TRBJ2-5, with 7 bases lining up with TRBD1. From germline, CDR1 is SNHLY and CDR2 FYNNEI. CDR3 length equals 15 residues. V was clipped by 5 bases and J by 2 bases; unmatched bases: 8.

The CDR3 spells CASSQYRESGNTIYF. The CDR3, as DNA: TGCGCCAGCAGCCAGTACAGGGAGAGTGGAAACACCATATATTTT. V gene TRBV4-3 combines with J gene TRBJ1-3, with a tentative D call TRBD1 (6 bases). Germline V gene lookup returns CDR1 LGHNA and CDR2 YSLEER. Trimming took 3 bases from V and 3 from J, leaving 12 bases between them. This CDR3 is 15 amino acids long.

This clonotype was picked up many times. The chain uses TRBV7-6 and TRBJ2-1, with D perhaps matching TRBD1 or TRBD2 (5 bases each). Germline CDR1 and CDR2: SGHVS and FNYEAQ. This CDR3 spans 12 amino acids. Trimming cost V 5 bases and J 9 bases, with 11 bases left between them. CDR3 bases: TGTGCCAGCAGCCCGGGACCAGGTGAGCAGTTCTTC. Its protein product is CASSPGPGEQFF.

This clonotype was seen many times. The chain carries TRBV20-1 and TRBJ1-1; no definite D call. The V and J ends lost 1 base and 3 bases respectively, with 9 bases between them. Germline assignment: CDR1 DFQATT and CDR2 SNEGSKA (reference sequence). The CDR3 loop spans 13 amino acids. The CDR3 reads CSARGSLDTEAFF. The CDR3, as DNA: TGCAGTGCTAGAGGATCTCTGGACACTGAAGCTTTCTTT.

This clonotype was seen ten or more times. The genes are TRBV30 and TRBJ2-1; TRBD2 matches 7 bases. With V trimmed by 2 bases and J by 9 bases, 1 base remained unmatched. Germline V gene sequence: CDR1 GTSNPN, CDR2 SVGIG (reference sequence). The CDR3 totals 11 residues. CDR3 loop: CAWSWGGEQFF. In DNA form, the CDR3 reads TGTGCCTGGAGTTGGGGGGGTGAGCAGTTCTTC.

In its sample, this clonotype was seen a few times. This rearrangement joins TRBV30 to TRBJ2-1, with D unresolved. CDR1 GTSNPN and CDR2 SVGIG come from the germline V gene (reference sequence). The CDR3 loop spans 15 amino acids. V lost 0 bases and J 7 bases, leaving 16 bases between the germline ends. CDR3 DNA: TGTGCCTGGAGTGTACTGGAAGCGCCCCCTAATGAGCAGTTCTTC. Its translation: CAWSVLEAPPNEQFF.

The table lists this clonotype with many counts. The rearrangement joins TRBV12-3 or TRBV12-4 to TRBJ2-1; D gene unclear. V was clipped by 6 bases and J by 9 bases, with 21 bases between them. The length of the CDR3 is 15 residues. The CDR3 loop reads CASSNNYQRSSEQFF. CDR3 in DNA: TGTGCCAGCAGCAACAACTACCAACGGTCAAGTGAGCAGTTCTTC.

This clonotype was recorded many times. A read error may produce the germline difference seen at one junction end. The chain uses TRBV7-7 and TRBJ2-2; 8 nucleotides line up with TRBD2. This CDR3 has 16 amino acids. Germline V gives CDR1 SSHAT, CDR2 FNYEAQ (reference sequence). The CDR3 reads CASSPGGFANTGELFF. CDR3 nucleotides: TGTGCTAGCAGCCCGGGGGGGTTCGCGAACACCGGGGAGCTGTTTTTT.

This clonotype showed up many times. The rearrangement uses TRBV12-3 or TRBV12-4 and TRBJ1-1; D unclear. The V and J ends lost 6 bases and 6 bases respectively, with 14 bases between them. The CDR3 loop spans 13 amino acids. Here the CDR3 DNA reads TGTGCCAGCAGACCGGGTCCCACCGCTGAAGCTTTCTTT. This sequence encodes CASRPGPTAEAFF.

This clonotype was detected many times. This chain connects TRBV18 to TRBJ2-1, with TRBD1 matching over 10 bases. The CDR3 totals 14 residues. Trimming cost V 2 bases and J 6 bases; bases outside gene matches: 1. Germline values: CDR1 KGHSH, CDR2 LQKENI. In DNA, the CDR3 is TGTGCCAGCTCACCAGGGACAGGGGTCAATGAGCAGTTCTTC. Its translation: CASSPGTGVNEQFF.

This clonotype was seen a few times. The chain recombines TRBV18 with TRBJ2-1, with TRBD1 as a possible D gene (5 bases). This CDR3 comprises 13 residues. The germline V gene encodes CDR1 KGHSH and CDR2 LQKENI. V lost 3 bases to trimming and J lost 7 bases, with 10 bases between them. CDR3 sequence (DNA): TGTGCCAGCTCACCTCCAGGGTTGAATGAGCAGTTCTTC. Protein sequence: CASSPPGLNEQFF.

This clonotype was seen many times. The rearrangement uses TRBV24-1 and TRBJ1-1, with 8 bases identical to TRBD1. The CDR3 has 18 residues. Germline V gives CDR1 KGHDR, CDR2 SFDVKD. The ends lost 2 bases at V and 1 base at J; junction bases unmatched: 11. The DNA for the CDR3 is TGTGCCACCAGTGATTCCGGACAGGGAAAAAGATCGAACACTGAAGCTTTCTTT. Its translation is CATSDSGQGKRSNTEAFF.

This clonotype was seen a few times. This chain links TRBV9 with TRBJ2-3; possible D gene TRBD2, 6 bases. CDR3 length: 16 residues. The V end lost 4 bases, the J end lost 3 bases, and 18 bases lay between the germline ends. CDR1 is SGDLS, CDR2 YYNGEE, per germline. The CDR3 nucleotides read TGTGCCAGCAGCTCACCCCAGGCGGGGAGGACAGATACGCAGTATTTT. It codes for CASSSPQAGRTDTQYF.

With respect to this clonotype: This may come from a read error, since a much larger clone is one base off. The rearrangement uses TRBV6-2 or TRBV6-3 and TRBJ1-2, with D possibly being TRBD1 (6 bases). CDR1 and CDR2 from the germline V gene are MNHEY and SVGEGT. The ends were cut back, 6 bases at V and 0 bases at J, with 17 bases in the middle. The CDR3 extends over 16 amino acids. For the CDR3, the DNA is TGTGCCAGCAGCTCCGGGGGGGCAGGGGCTAACTATGGCTACACCTTC. This sequence encodes CASSSGGAGANYGYTF.

This clonotype was seen at least ten times. V gene TRBV20-1 combines with J gene TRBJ1-1; a weak D match, TRBD1 (5 bases). The CDR3 spans 13 residues. Germline assignment: CDR1 DFQATT and CDR2 SNEGSKA (reference sequence). Deletions cut 5 bases from V and 4 bases from J, with 14 bases between. The CDR3 DNA follows: TGCAGTGCTTATCCCGTGGGGCGCACTGAAGCTTTCTTT. This sequence encodes CSAYPVGRTEAFF.

The CDR3 protein is CASSRGTSGGAGEQFF. The CDR3 nucleotides are TGTGCCAGCAGCCGAGGGACTAGCGGGGGGGCAGGAGAGCAGTTCTTC. The chain carries TRBV11-2 and TRBJ2-1; 16 nucleotides line up with TRBD2. The V gene end was trimmed by 5 bases and the J gene end by 10 bases; junction bases not matched to a gene: 8. The germline gives CDR1 SGHAT, CDR2 FQNNGV. CDR3 length equals 16 residues.

This clonotype was seen many times. The chain uses TRBV20-1 and TRBJ2-7; the D is unclear. Looked up from germline, CDR1 is DFQATT and CDR2 is SNEGSKA (reference sequence). Deletions cut 1 base from V and 5 bases from J, with 24 bases between. CDR3 length: 17 amino acids. CDR3 sequence reads: CSARGVQVDLWINEQYF. CDR3 DNA: TGCAGTGCTAGAGGTGTCCAAGTGGACCTCTGGATCAACGAGCAGTACTTC.

The CDR3 DNA sequence: TGTGCCAGCAGTGACAGCGCGGTTAACGGGAATGAGCAGTTCTTC. It encodes CASSDSAVNGNEQFF. V is TRBV6-1 and J is TRBJ2-1; D uncertain. The CDR3 totals 15 residues. Germline V lookup: CDR1 MNHNS, CDR2 SASEGT. Trimming pared 3 bases from V and 7 bases from J, leaving 16 bases between.

The chain has TRBV6-4 and TRBJ2-1; no firm D call. In germline, CDR1 is MRHNA, CDR2 SNTAGT. V gave up 4 bases and J gave up 1 base, with 5 bases separating them. The CDR3 covers 13 residues. CDR3 coding DNA: TGTGCCAGCAGTGTACAATCCTACAATGAGCAGTTCTTC. Translated, it gives CASSVQSYNEQFF.

This clonotype showed up many times. The chain joins TRBV7-4 to TRBJ1-1, with D maybe TRBD1 (5 bases). The V end lost 5 bases, the J end lost 0 bases, and 25 bases lay between the germline ends. The CDR3 loop spans 19 amino acids. Germline V gene data show CDR1 as SGHVT and CDR2 as SQSDAQ. CDR3 protein: CASSLRGPMGSVVNTEAFF. The CDR3 bases are TGTGCCAGCAGCCTTCGGGGACCGATGGGTTCCGTAGTGAACACTGAAGCTTTCTTT. Using reference TRBV7-4 and TRBJ1-1 for the parts outside the CDR3, the full variable domain is GAGVSQSPRYKVAKRGRDVALRCDSISGHVTLYWYRQTLGQGSEVLTYSQSDAQRDKSGRPSGRFSAERPERSVSTLKIQRTEQGDSAVYLCASSLRGPMGSVVNTEAFFGQGTRLTVV.

About this clonotype itself: In this CDR3 the conserved last residue, phenylalanine or tryptophan, is missing, so a read error is likely. The chain has TRBV20-1 and TRBJ1-2; D uncertain. This CDR3 is built from 13 residues. Germline V CDR1 and CDR2: DFQATT, SNEGSKA (reference sequence). The ends were cut back, 0 bases at V and 2 bases at J, with 7 bases in the middle. CDR3 DNA: TGCAGTGCTAGAGATCAAAGCAACTATGGCTACACCCTC. Its translation is CSARDQSNYGYTL.

There are many counts of this clonotype. The J gene is TRBJ2-7, the V gene TRBV11-2, with 11 nucleotides matching TRBD2. The trim removed 1 base at V and 2 bases at J, leaving 16 bases unmatched. The CDR3 has 20 residues. Germline loops: CDR1 SGHAT, CDR2 FQNNGV. CDR3 DNA sequence: TGTGCCAGCAGCTTAGGATACAGAACACCGCGACTAGCGGGGCCCTACGAGCAGTACTTC. Translation gives CASSLGYRTPRLAGPYEQYF.

This clonotype was picked up a small number of times. V is TRBV12-3 or TRBV12-4 and J is TRBJ2-5; 10 bases line up with TRBD2. The CDR3 is 13 amino acids. Germline trimming cut 10 bases from V and 5 bases from J; bases unmatched to any gene: 7. CDR3 sequence (DNA): TGTGCCACATCCTTAGCGGGGGGTGAGACCCAGTACTTC. Translated, it gives CATSLAGGETQYF.

The chain couples TRBV19 to TRBJ1-2; tentatively, D is TRBD1 (5 bases). V was shortened by 2 bases and J by 8 bases, with 15 bases between the two germline ends. The CDR3 has 14 amino acids. Germline values: CDR1 LNHDA, CDR2 SQIVND (reference sequence). The CDR3 here is CASSISGRVKGYTF. Here the CDR3 DNA reads TGTGCCAGTAGTATATCCGGCAGGGTGAAGGGCTACACCTTC.

The rearrangement uses TRBV11-2 and TRBJ1-1; a possible D gene is TRBD1 (5 bases). Germline assignment: CDR1 SGHAT and CDR2 FQNNGV. CDR3 length: 17 residues. Trimming left V 0 bases short and J 0 bases short, with 14 bases between. The CDR3 DNA sequence: TGTGCCAGCAGCTTAGATATTCCGGGACTCCTGAACACTGAAGCTTTCTTT. This gives the protein CASSLDIPGLLNTEAFF. Full variable domain (outside the CDR3, taken from reference TRBV11-2 and TRBJ1-1): EAGVAQSPRYKIIEKRQSVAFWCNPISGHATLYWYQQILGQGPKLLIQFQNNGVVDDSQLPKDRFSAERLKGVDSTLKIQPAKLEDSAVYLCASSLDIPGLLNTEAFFGQGTRLTVV.

The chain carries TRBV5-1 and TRBJ1-1; tentatively, D is TRBD1 (5 bases). Germline V CDR1 and CDR2: SGHRS, YFSETQ. The CDR3 totals 14 residues. The V gene lost 0 bases and the J gene lost 4 bases, with 10 bases spanning the gap. The DNA of the CDR3 is TGCGCCAGCAGCTTGGGGGGGGAAGTCACTGAAGCTTTCTTT. It specifies CASSLGGEVTEAFF.

Regarding this clonotype: A read error may be the cause here, since a much bigger clone is one base away. CDR3 sequence: CASSLGGRGYSDQPQHF. The CDR3 DNA reads as TGTGCCAGCAGCTTAGGGGGCCGAGGGTATAGCGATCAGCCCCAGCATTTT. This rearrangement joins TRBV5-8 to TRBJ1-5; 7 bases line up with TRBD1. Germline V CDR1 and CDR2: SGHTS, YDEGEE. The CDR3 contains 17 residues.